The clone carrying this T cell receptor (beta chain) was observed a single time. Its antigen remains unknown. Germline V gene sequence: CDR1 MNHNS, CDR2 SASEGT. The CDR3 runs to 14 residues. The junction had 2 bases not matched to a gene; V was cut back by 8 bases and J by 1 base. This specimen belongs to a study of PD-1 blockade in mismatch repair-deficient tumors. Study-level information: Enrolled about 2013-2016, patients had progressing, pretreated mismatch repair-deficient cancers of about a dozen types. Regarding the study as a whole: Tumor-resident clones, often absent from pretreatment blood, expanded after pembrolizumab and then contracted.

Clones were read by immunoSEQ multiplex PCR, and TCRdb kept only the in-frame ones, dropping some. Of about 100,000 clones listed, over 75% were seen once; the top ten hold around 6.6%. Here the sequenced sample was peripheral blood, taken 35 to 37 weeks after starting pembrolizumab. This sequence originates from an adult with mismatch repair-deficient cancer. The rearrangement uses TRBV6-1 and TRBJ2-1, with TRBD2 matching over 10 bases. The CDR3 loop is CASLAGVSYNEQFF. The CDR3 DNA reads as TGTGCCAGCCTAGCGGGAGTGTCCTACAATGAGCAGTTCTTC.